One T cell receptor beta chain is described in this entry. No antigen is known for it. These data belong to a study of T cell repertoires in cytomegalovirus infection. In germline, CDR1 is DFQATT, CDR2 SNEGSKA (reference sequence). The CDR3 length is 16 residues. Trimming removed 5 bases at V and 0 bases at J, with 16 bases between. TCRdb passed the reads through MiXCR, listing each CDR3 protein once. The sample contains about 920,000 distinct CDR3 sequences, roughly 31% of which appear only once. This receptor was taken from a human donor in good health (CMV status not recorded). Some clones in this sample may be carry-over from other donors' samples. Specimen: cultured CD8+ T cells from PBMCs, collected from culture after CMV antigen stimulation. The chain couples TRBV20-1 to TRBJ2-2, with D unresolved. The CDR3 DNA follows: TGCAGTGCTTCGTCAACAAGGGCCTCGAACACCGGGGAGCTGTTTTTT. Its protein is CSASSTRASNTGELFF.